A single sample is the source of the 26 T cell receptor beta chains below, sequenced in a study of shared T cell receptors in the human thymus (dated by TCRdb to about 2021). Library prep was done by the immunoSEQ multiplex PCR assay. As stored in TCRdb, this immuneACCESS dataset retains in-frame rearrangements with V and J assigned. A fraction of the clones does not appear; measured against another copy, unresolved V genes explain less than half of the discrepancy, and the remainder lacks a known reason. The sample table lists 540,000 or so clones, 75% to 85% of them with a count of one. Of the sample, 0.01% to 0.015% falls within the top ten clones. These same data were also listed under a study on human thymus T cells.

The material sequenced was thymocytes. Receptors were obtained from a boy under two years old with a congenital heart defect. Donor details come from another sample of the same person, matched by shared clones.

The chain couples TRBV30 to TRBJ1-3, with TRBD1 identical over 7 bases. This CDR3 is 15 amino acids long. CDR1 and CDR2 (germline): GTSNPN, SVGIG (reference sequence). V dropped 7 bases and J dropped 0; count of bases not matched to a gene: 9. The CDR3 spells CASDRRRDSGNTIYF. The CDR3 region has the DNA TGTGCCTCGGACAGGCGACGCGACTCTGGAAACACCATATATTTT.

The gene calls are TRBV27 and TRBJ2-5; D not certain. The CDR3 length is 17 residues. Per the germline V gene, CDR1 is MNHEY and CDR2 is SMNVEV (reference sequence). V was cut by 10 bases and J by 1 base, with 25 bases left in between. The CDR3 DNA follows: TGTGCCACCCCCGGCGGTGATCGTAACACCCGCCAAGAGACCCAGTACTTC. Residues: CATPGGDRNTRQETQYF.

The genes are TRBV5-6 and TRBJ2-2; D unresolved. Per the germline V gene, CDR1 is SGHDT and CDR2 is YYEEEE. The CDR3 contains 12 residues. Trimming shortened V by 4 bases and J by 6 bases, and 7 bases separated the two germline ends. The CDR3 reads CASSRIAGELFF. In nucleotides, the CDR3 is TGTGCCAGCAGCCGTATCGCCGGGGAGCTGTTTTTT.

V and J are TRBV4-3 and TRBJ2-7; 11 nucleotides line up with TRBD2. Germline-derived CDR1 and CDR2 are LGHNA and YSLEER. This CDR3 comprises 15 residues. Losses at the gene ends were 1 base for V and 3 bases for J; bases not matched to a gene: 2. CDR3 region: CASSQGTSGFYEQYF. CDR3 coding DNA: TGCGCCAGCAGCCAAGGGACTAGCGGGTTCTACGAGCAGTACTTC.

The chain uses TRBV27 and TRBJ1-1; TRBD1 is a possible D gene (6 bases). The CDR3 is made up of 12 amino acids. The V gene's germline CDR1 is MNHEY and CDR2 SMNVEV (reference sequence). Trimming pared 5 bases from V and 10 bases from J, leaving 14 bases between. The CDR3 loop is CASSPPGQGAFF. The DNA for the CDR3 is TGTGCCAGCAGTCCCCCGGGACAAGGAGCTTTCTTT.

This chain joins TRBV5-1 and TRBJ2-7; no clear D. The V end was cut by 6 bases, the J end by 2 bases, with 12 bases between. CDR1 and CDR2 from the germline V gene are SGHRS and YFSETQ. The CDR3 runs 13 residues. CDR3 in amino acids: CASTFNWPYEQYF. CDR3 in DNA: TGCGCCAGCACCTTTAATTGGCCCTACGAGCAGTACTTC.

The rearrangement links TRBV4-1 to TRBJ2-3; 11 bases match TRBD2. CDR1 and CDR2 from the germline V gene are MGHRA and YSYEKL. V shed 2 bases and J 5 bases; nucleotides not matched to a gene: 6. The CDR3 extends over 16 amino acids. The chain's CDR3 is CASSQIAGGPEDTQYF. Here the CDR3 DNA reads TGCGCCAGCAGCCAAATAGCGGGAGGGCCTGAAGATACGCAGTATTTT.

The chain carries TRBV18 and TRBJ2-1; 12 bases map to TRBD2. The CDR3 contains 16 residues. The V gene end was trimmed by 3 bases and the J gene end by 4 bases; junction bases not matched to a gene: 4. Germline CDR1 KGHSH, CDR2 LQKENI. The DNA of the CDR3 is TGTGCCAGCTCACCGACTAGCGGGAGTCTATACAATGAGCAGTTCTTC. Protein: CASSPTSGSLYNEQFF.

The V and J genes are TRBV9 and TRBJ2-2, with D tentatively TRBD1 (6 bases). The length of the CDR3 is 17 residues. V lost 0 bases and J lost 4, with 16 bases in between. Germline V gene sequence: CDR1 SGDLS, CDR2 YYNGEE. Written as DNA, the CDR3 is TGTGCCAGCAGCGTAGAGTCTGTCGACAGGACCACCGGGGAGCTGTTTTTT. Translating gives CASSVESVDRTTGELFF.

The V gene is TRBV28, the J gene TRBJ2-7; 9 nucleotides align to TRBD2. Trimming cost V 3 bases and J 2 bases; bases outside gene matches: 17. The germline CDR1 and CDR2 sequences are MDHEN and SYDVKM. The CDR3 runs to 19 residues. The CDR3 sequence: CASSFNKDSRTSEPYEQYF. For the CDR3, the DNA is TGTGCCAGCAGTTTTAATAAGGACAGCCGGACTAGCGAGCCCTACGAGCAGTACTTC. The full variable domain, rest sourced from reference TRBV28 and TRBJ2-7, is DVKVTQSSRYLVKRTGEKVFLECVQDMDHENMFWYRQDPGLGLRLIYFSYDVKMKEKGDIPEGYSVSREKKERFSLILESASTNQTSMYLCASSFNKDSRTSEPYEQYFGPGTRLTVT.

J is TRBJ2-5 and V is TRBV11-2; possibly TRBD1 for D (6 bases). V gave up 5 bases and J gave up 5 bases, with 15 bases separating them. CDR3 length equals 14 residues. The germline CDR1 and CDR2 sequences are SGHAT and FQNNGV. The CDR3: CASSPQGIGETQYF. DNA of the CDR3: TGTGCCAGCAGCCCTCAGGGGATTGGGGAGACCCAGTACTTC.

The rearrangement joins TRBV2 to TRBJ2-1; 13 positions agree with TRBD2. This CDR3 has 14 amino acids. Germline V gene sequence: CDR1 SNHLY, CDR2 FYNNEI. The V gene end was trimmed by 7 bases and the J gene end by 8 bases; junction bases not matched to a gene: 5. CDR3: CASIGLAGEHEQFF. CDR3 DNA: TGTGCCAGCATAGGACTAGCGGGAGAACATGAGCAGTTCTTC.

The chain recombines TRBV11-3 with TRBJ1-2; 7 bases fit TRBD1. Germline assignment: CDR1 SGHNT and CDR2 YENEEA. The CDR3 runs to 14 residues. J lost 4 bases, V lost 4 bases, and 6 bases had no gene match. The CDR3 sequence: CASSSSDRAYGYTF. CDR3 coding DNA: TGTGCCAGCAGCTCCTCCGACAGGGCCTATGGCTACACCTTC.

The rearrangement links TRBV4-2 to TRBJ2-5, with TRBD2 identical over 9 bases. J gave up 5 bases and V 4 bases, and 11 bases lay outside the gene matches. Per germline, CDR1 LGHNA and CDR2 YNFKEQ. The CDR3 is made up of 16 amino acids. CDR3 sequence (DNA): TGTGCCAGCAGCCCGACGTCGGCTAGCGGGAATGAGACCCAGTACTTC. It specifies CASSPTSASGNETQYF.

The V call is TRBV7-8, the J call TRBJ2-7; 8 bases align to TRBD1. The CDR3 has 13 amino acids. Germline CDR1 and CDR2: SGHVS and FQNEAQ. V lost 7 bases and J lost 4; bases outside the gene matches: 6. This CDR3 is CASTRTGFYEQYF. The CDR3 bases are TGTGCCAGCACCCGGACAGGGTTTTACGAGCAGTACTTC.

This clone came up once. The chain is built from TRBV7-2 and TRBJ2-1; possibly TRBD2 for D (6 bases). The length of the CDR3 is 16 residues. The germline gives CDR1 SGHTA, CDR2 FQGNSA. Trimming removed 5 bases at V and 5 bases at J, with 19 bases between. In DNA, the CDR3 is TGTGCCAGCAGCCAACCCTCGGGGAGGAGGGACAATGAGCAGTTCTTC. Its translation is CASSQPSGRRDNEQFF.

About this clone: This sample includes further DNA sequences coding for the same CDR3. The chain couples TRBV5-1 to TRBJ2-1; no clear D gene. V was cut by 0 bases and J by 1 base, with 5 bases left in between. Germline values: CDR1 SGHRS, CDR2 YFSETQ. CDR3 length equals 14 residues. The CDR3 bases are TGCGCCAGCAGCTTGGGGAGTTCCTACAATGAGCAGTTCTTC. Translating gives CASSLGSSYNEQFF.

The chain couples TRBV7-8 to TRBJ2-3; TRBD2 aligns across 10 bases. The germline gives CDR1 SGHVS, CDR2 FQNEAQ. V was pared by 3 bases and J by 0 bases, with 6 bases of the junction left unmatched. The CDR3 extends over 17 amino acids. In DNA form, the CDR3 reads TGTGCCAGCAGCTTCGCTAGCGGGAGAGGTAGCACAGATACGCAGTATTTT. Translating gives CASSFASGRGSTDTQYF.

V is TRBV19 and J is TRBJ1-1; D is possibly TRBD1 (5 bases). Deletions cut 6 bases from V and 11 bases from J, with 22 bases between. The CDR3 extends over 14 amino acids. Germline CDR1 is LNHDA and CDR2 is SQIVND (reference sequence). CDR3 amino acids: CASRQPDSPKKAFF. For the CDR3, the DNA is TGTGCCAGTAGACAACCTGACAGTCCTAAGAAGGCTTTCTTT.

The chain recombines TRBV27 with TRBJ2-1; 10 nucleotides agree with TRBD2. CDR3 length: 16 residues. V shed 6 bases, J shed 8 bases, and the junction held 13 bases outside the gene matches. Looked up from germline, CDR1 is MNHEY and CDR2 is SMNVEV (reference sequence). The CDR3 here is CASRRGLAATVDEQFF. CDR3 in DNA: TGTGCCAGCAGACGAGGACTAGCGGCTACCGTGGATGAGCAGTTCTTC.

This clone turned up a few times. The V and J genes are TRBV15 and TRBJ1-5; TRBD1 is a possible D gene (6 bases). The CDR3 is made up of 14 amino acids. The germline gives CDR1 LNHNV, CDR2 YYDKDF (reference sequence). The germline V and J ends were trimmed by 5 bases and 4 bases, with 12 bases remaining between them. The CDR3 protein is CATSGSQGNQPQHF. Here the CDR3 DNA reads TGTGCCACCAGCGGATCTCAGGGGAATCAGCCCCAGCATTTT.

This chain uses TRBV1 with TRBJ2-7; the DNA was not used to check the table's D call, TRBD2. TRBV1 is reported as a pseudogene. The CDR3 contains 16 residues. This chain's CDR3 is CTSSRNPPGVVCEQYF. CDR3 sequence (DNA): TGCACCAGCAGCCGAAACCCGCCCGGAGTAGTTTGCGAGCAGTACTTC.

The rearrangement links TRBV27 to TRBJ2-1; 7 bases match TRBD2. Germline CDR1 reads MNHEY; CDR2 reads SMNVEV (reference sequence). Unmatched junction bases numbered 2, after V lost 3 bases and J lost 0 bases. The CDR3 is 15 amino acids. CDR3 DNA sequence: TGTGCCAGCAGTTTCCGGACTAGCTCCTACAATGAGCAGTTCTTC. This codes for CASSFRTSSYNEQFF.

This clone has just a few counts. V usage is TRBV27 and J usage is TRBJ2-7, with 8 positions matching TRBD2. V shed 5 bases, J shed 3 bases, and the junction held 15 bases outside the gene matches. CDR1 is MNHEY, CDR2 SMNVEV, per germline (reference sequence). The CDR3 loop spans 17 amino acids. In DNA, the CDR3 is TGTGCCAGCAGTCAGTTCGCGTGGCGGGGGGTTAGCTACGAGCAGTACTTC. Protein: CASSQFAWRGVSYEQYF.

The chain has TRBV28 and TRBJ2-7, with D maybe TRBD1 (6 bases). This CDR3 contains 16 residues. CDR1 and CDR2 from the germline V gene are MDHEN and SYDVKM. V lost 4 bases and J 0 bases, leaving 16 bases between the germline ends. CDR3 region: CASSSPRGNSSYEQYF. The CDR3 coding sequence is TGTGCCAGCAGTTCACCCAGGGGAAATAGCTCCTACGAGCAGTACTTC.

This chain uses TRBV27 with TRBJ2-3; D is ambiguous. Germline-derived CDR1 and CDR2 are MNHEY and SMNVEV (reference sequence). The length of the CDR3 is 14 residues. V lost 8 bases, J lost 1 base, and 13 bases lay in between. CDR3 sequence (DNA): TGTGCCAGCGGAGTAAACGGAGGCACAGATACGCAGTATTTT. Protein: CASGVNGGTDTQYF.